The clone carrying this TCR beta chain occurred a few times. CDR1 is KGHSH and CDR2 is LQKENI in the germline V gene. The junction had 8 bases not matched to a gene; V was cut back by 4 bases and J by 5 bases. This CDR3 is 14 amino acids long. This entry is derived from a study of blood T cell repertoires in COVID-19. As for the study in general: Collection of acute and convalescent COVID-19 samples took place in the United States, Italy and Spain. T cells, B-cell-depleted T cells, or PBMCs provided the cDNA or gDNA that served as material.

The data were produced by immunoSEQ multiplex PCR, yet TCRdb's version contains in-frame clones alone and is incomplete. The sample has about 39,000 clones, more than 80% seen once. This receptor was identified in a man aged 55-75 years in a cohort sampled during active COVID-19. The sequencing sample was made of peripheral blood. V usage is TRBV18 and J usage is TRBJ2-7, with TRBD1 identical over 7 bases. CDR3 sequence (DNA): TGTGCCAGCTCACTTCAAGGGGGCCGGGACGAGCAGTACTTC. Amino acids: CASSLQGGRDEQYF.